This TCR beta chain came from a study of T cell changes during pregnancy in multiple sclerosis (dated by TCRdb to about 2019). Describing the broader study: Changes in the T cell repertoire over the course of pregnancy were examined in this study in women with multiple sclerosis.

Library method: the immunoSEQ multiplex PCR assay. TCRdb took this table from immuneACCESS and kept in-frame rearrangements with V and J called. Such tables lack part of the clones; where checked against another copy, unresolved V genes explain under half of the gap, and the rest is unexplained. The sample table holds around 8,100 clones, of which nearly 90% were seen once. About a tenth of the sample goes to the ten largest clones. Trimming costs V 3 bases and J 5 bases, and their ends lie 17 bases apart. From its cysteine to its phenylalanine, the CDR3 spans 15 amino acids. Only the CDR3 DNA stays, 45 bases, in frame from base 1. Based on the germline V gene (reference sequence), the CDR1 and CDR2 sequences are MNHEY and SMNVEV. Comment on this clone: Its recognized antigen is unknown. One base away there is no much larger clone; base qualities are not given.

Recombination joined TRBV27 with TRBJ2-7; the D region possibly corresponds to TRBD1 (5 bases align). The sequence came from a female donor in good health, enrolled as a control in a pregnancy study. The sample was CD8+ T cells from peripheral blood mononuclear cells, taken in the first trimester of pregnancy. The DNA reads as follows: TGTGCCAGCAGTTTCCTCCCTTGGGGCAGCCACGAGCAGTACTTC. This translates into CASSFLPWGSHEQYF.